One sample yielded the 25 T cell receptor beta chains listed below, sequenced in a study of cytomegalovirus exposure and HLA in healthy donors. Produced via immunoSEQ multiplex PCR; TCRdb's table is partial and in-frame only. This sample carries about 120,000 clones, roughly 90% of them seen once, and the ten largest clones take 1.9%. Sequences were obtained from PBMCs. Receptors were obtained from a woman between 18 and 29 years old in good health and CMV-seronegative.

The chain couples TRBV5-4 to TRBJ2-7; 16 positions match TRBD2. V lost 4 bases and J lost 2; bases outside the gene matches: 9. This CDR3 spans 18 amino acids. Germline CDR1 reads SGHNT; CDR2 reads YYREEE (reference sequence). This CDR3 is CASSAGPGLAGGTYEQYF. In DNA, the CDR3 is TGTGCCAGCAGCGCGGGTCCGGGACTAGCGGGGGGGACCTACGAGCAGTACTTC.

V and J are TRBV7-3 and TRBJ2-2, with 12 bases that match TRBD2. The CDR3 is 17 residues long. Germline V gene sequence: CDR1 SGHTA, CDR2 FQGTGA. V trimming: 4 bases; J trimming: 5 bases; junction bases outside the gene matches: 8. The CDR3 nucleotides are TGTGCCAGCAGCTCCATGTTGGGACTAGCGGGTACCGGGGAGCTGTTTTTT. This translates into CASSSMLGLAGTGELFF.

The rearrangement uses TRBV4-3 and TRBJ2-1; 10 nucleotides line up with TRBD2. After removal of 1 base from V and 6 bases from J, the junction contained 6 bases not matched to a gene. CDR1 is LGHNA, CDR2 YSLEER, per germline. CDR3 size: 16 residues. The CDR3 bases are TGCGCCAGCAGCCAAGTTAGGGCTAGCGGGAGCAATGAGCAGTTCTTC. It codes for CASSQVRASGSNEQFF.

The chain recombines TRBV7-8 with TRBJ1-5, with TRBD1 identical over 10 bases. This CDR3 region has 15 residues. V lost 5 bases to trimming and J lost 1 base; unmatched junction nucleotides: 2. Germline-derived CDR1 and CDR2 are SGHVS and FQNEAQ. The CDR3 loop is CASSKDRGSNQPQHF. The CDR3 bases are TGTGCCAGCAGCAAGGACAGGGGGAGCAATCAGCCCCAGCATTTT.

V usage is TRBV2 and J usage is TRBJ1-2; TRBD1 might be the D (6 bases). This CDR3 has 15 residues. CDR1 is SNHLY, CDR2 FYNNEI, per germline. Trimming pared 1 base from V and 4 bases from J, leaving 13 bases between. CDR3 nucleotide sequence: TGTGCCAGCAGTGAAGACGGGGGGCTGGGCTATGGCTACACCTTC. As protein: CASSEDGGLGYGYTF.

The CDR3 DNA is TGTGCCAGCAGCCCGGGACTAGCGGGGCAGGAGACCCAGTACTTC. Protein product: CASSPGLAGQETQYF. The rearrangement joins TRBV5-5 to TRBJ2-5; 13 bases align to TRBD2. This CDR3 spans 15 amino acids. V was clipped by 4 bases and J by 5 bases; unmatched bases: 5. Per germline, CDR1 SGHKS and CDR2 YYEKEE (reference sequence). Full variable domain (remainder filled in from reference TRBV5-5 and TRBJ2-5): DAGVTQSPTHLIKTRGQQVTLRCSPISGHKSVSWYQQVLGQGPQFIFQYYEKEERGRGNFPDRFSARQFPNYSSELNVNALLLGDSALYLCASSPGLAGQETQYFGPGTRLLVL.

The V gene is TRBV9, the J gene TRBJ2-2; D is ambiguous. Deletions cut 4 bases from V and 6 bases from J, with 10 bases between. The V gene's germline CDR1 is SGDLS and CDR2 YYNGEE. The CDR3 is made up of 13 amino acids. For the CDR3, the DNA is TGTGCCAGCAGCTCACGACTGCCCGGGGAGCTGTTTTTT. Its translation is CASSSRLPGELFF.

The J gene is TRBJ2-3, the V gene TRBV4-2; TRBD2 aligns across 7 bases. Unmatched junction bases numbered 8, after V lost 0 bases and J lost 2 bases. Germline V CDR1 and CDR2: LGHNA, YNFKEQ. The CDR3 length is 17 residues. CDR3 nucleotide sequence: TGTGCCAGCAGCCAAGAGACTAACCGGGGGGTCACAGATACGCAGTATTTT. Protein: CASSQETNRGVTDTQYF.

The chain has TRBV27 and TRBJ1-6, with a weak D call TRBD1 (6 bases). Germline V gives CDR1 MNHEY, CDR2 SMNVEV (reference sequence). V lost 6 bases and J 2 bases, leaving 17 bases between the germline ends. The CDR3 has 17 amino acids. This CDR3 is CASRSGSGGPYNSPLHF. As DNA, the CDR3 is TGTGCCAGCAGATCAGGCTCGGGGGGCCCCTATAATTCACCCCTCCACTTT.

The chain has TRBV7-2 and TRBJ2-1; 7 nucleotides align to TRBD1. The V gene's germline CDR1 is SGHTA and CDR2 FQGNSA. V lost 5 bases and J lost 2; bases outside the gene matches: 3. CDR3 length: 14 residues. The CDR3 loop reads CASSEGATYNEQFF. The CDR3 DNA is TGTGCCAGCAGCGAGGGGGCCACCTACAATGAGCAGTTCTTC.

This rearrangement joins TRBV4-1 to TRBJ1-5; unclear D gene. Germline CDR1 reads MGHRA; CDR2 reads YSYEKL. Trimming took off 0 bases at V and 4 bases at J, with 10 bases between the two ends. The CDR3 totals 15 residues. The CDR3 DNA reads as TGCGCCAGCAGCCAAGAACCAACAATAAATCAGCCCCAGCATTTT. Protein: CASSQEPTINQPQHF.

V usage is TRBV30 and J usage is TRBJ1-2, with unresolved D. This CDR3 comprises 12 residues. Germline lookup yields CDR1 GTSNPN and CDR2 SVGIG (reference sequence). Trimming removed 3 bases at V and 3 bases at J, with 8 bases between. CDR3 coding DNA: TGTGCCTGGAGAGAGGACTACTATGGCTACACCTTC. It translates to CAWREDYYGYTF.

V usage is TRBV9 and J usage is TRBJ2-7; 9 nucleotides line up with TRBD1. Per germline, CDR1 SGDLS and CDR2 YYNGEE. The CDR3 totals 14 residues. V trimming: 0 bases; J trimming: 6 bases; junction bases outside the gene matches: 4. CDR3: CASSVGDREGEQYF. The CDR3 DNA reads as TGTGCCAGCAGCGTAGGGGACAGGGAAGGCGAGCAGTACTTC.

The chain joins TRBV15 to TRBJ2-2, with TRBD2 matching 10 bases. The CDR3 is 18 amino acids. Germline CDR1 and CDR2: LNHNV and YYDKDF (reference sequence). J was trimmed by 8 bases and V by 0 bases; bases with no gene match: 12. The CDR3 coding sequence is TGTGCCACCAGCAGAGATGTGACTAGCGGGTATTTTACGGGGGAGCTGTTTTTT. Translation: CATSRDVTSGYFTGELFF.

The V and J genes are TRBV6-5 and TRBJ1-1; a weak D match, TRBD1 (5 bases). Germline-derived CDR1 and CDR2 are MNHEY and SVGAGI. This CDR3 comprises 15 residues. Trimming took off 2 bases at V and 4 bases at J, with 14 bases between the two ends. This CDR3 is CASSYPDQRGTEAFF. CDR3 DNA: TGTGCCAGCAGTTACCCGGACCAAAGGGGCACTGAAGCTTTCTTT.

The chain recombines TRBV30 with TRBJ2-4; 11 nucleotides line up with TRBD2. Germline V lookup: CDR1 GTSNPN, CDR2 SVGIG (reference sequence). The CDR3 sequence is 16 residues long. J was trimmed by 6 bases and V by 0 bases; bases with no gene match: 7. The CDR3 here is CAWSVLAGGAGNIQYF. The CDR3 nucleotides are TGTGCCTGGAGTGTTTTAGCGGGAGGGGCGGGAAACATTCAGTACTTC.

The chain joins TRBV4-1 to TRBJ2-7, with 7 positions matching TRBD1. J gave up 6 bases and V 1 base, and 9 bases lay outside the gene matches. The CDR3 contains 15 residues. Germline-derived CDR1 and CDR2 are MGHRA and YSYEKL. The CDR3 loop reads CASSQAGTAPREQYF. CDR3 nucleotides: TGCGCCAGCAGCCAAGCCGGGACAGCTCCTCGCGAGCAGTACTTC.

The chain employs TRBV19 and TRBJ2-6; TRBD1 might be the D (6 bases). Germline assignment: CDR1 LNHDA and CDR2 SQIVND (reference sequence). With 6 bases removed from V and 2 bases from J, the gap between germline ends came to 14 bases. The CDR3 is 16 residues long. CDR3 in amino acids: CASRTGSSPGANVLTF. The CDR3, as DNA: TGTGCCAGTAGGACAGGCTCTTCCCCTGGGGCCAACGTCCTGACTTTC.

V usage is TRBV9 and J usage is TRBJ2-2; the D is unclear. V lost 4 bases and J lost 1, with 11 bases in between. The length of the CDR3 is 15 residues. Germline CDR1 and CDR2: SGDLS and YYNGEE. DNA of the CDR3: TGTGCCAGCAGCTTCATGACTGAGAACACCGGGGAGCTGTTTTTT. It is translated as CASSFMTENTGELFF.

The chain has TRBV7-9 and TRBJ2-3, with 10 bases matching TRBD2. The CDR3 contains 18 residues. Germline V gives CDR1 SEHNR, CDR2 FQNEAQ (reference sequence). The J segment lost 6 bases and the V segment lost 1 base, leaving 13 bases of the junction unmatched. The CDR3 DNA follows: TGTGCCAGCAGCTTAGGGCCCTGGAGCGGGGGGGCCGGTGATACGCAGTATTTT. It encodes CASSLGPWSGGAGDTQYF.

The chain employs TRBV10-3 and TRBJ1-1, with 10 bases fitting TRBD1. V shed 5 bases and J 5 bases; nucleotides not matched to a gene: 2. The CDR3 runs 13 residues. Germline-derived CDR1 and CDR2 are ENHRY and SYGVKD. The DNA for the CDR3 is TGTGCCATCAGTCGGGACAGGGGAACTGAAGCTTTCTTT. This sequence encodes CAISRDRGTEAFF.

The V call is TRBV5-1, the J call TRBJ2-2, with 8 nucleotides matching TRBD1. J was trimmed by 5 bases and V by 6 bases; bases with no gene match: 15. Germline V gene lookup returns CDR1 SGHRS and CDR2 YFSETQ. This CDR3 has 17 amino acids. The CDR3 is CASTAPGQASLTGELFF. The DNA of the CDR3 is TGCGCCAGCACCGCACCGGGACAGGCGTCATTGACCGGGGAGCTGTTTTTT.

The chain uses TRBV27 and TRBJ2-3; D may be TRBD2 (7 bases). This CDR3 has 18 residues. V was cut by 5 bases and J by 1 base, with 22 bases left in between. The germline CDR1 and CDR2 sequences are MNHEY and SMNVEV (reference sequence). CDR3 residues: CASSARLGGRVGTDTQYF. The CDR3 nucleotides read TGTGCCAGCAGTGCCCGTCTCGGGGGGCGGGTAGGCACAGATACGCAGTATTTT.

To note about this clone: Germline and junction disagree at one end, which may indicate a read error. The chain has TRBV30 and TRBJ2-7, with 9 nucleotides matching TRBD1. The germline CDR1 and CDR2 sequences are GTSNPN and SVGIG (reference sequence). The CDR3 contains 14 residues. The CDR3 bases are TGTGCCTGGAGTGCCGGGACAGGGTTGTACGGGCAGTACTTC. Residues: CAWSAGTGLYGQYF. Together with reference TRBV30 and TRBJ2-7, the CDR3 gives the full variable domain: SQTIHQWPATLVQPVGSPLSLECTVEGTSNPNLYWYRQAAGRGLQLLFYSVGIGQISSEVPQNLSASRPQDRQFILSSKKLLLSDSGFYLCAWSAGTGLYGQYFGPGTRLTVT.

J is TRBJ2-1 and V is TRBV7-9; 9 nucleotides align to TRBD2. The V and J ends lost 3 bases and 2 bases, in that order; junction bases with no gene match: 5. In germline, CDR1 is SEHNR, CDR2 FQNEAQ (reference sequence). There are 16 residues in the CDR3. The CDR3 sequence is CASSFRLAGTYNEQFF. For the CDR3, the DNA is TGTGCCAGCAGCTTCAGGCTAGCGGGAACCTACAATGAGCAGTTCTTC.